The 15 T cell receptor beta chains presented below share a single source sample, sequenced in a study of shared clonotypes between healthy human individuals (TCRdb year 2020). The library was produced with the immunoSEQ multiplex PCR assay. Sourced from immuneACCESS, this table was stored by TCRdb with only in-frame sequences that have V and J called. A share of the clones is absent; for the studies checked, an unresolved V gene accounts for under half, and the remainder has no known explanation. Within this sample are about 1 million clones, with roughly 80% of them counted one time only. The ten top clones hold 1.4% of the sample. The sequenced material came from memory CD4+ T cells sorted from blood. The cell subset or site label, as the study defines it: CD45RA-negative fraction. The receptor set was obtained from a man younger than 35 in good health.

The sample holds many counts of this clone. The chain uses TRBV19 and TRBJ1-6; a possible D gene is TRBD1 (5 bases). The ends were cut back, 5 bases at V and 14 bases at J, with 16 bases in the middle. Germline V gene sequence: CDR1 LNHDA, CDR2 SQIVND (reference sequence). The CDR3 length is 13 residues. CDR3 sequence: CASSSDWTSSLHF. Written as DNA, the CDR3 is TGTGCCAGTAGTTCGGACTGGACATCATCCCTCCACTTT. Using reference TRBV19 and TRBJ1-6 for the parts outside the CDR3, the full variable domain is DGGITQSPKYLFRKEGQNVTLSCEQNLNHDAMYWYRQDPGQGLRLIYYSQIVNDFQKGDIAEGYSVSREKKESFPLTVTSAQKNPTAFYLCASSSDWTSSLHFGNGTRLTVT.

Comments on this clone: A junction boundary mismatches the germline segment, possibly from a read error. V usage is TRBV7-9 and J usage is TRBJ2-7; 7 nucleotides align to TRBD1. The germline V gene has CDR1 SEHNR and CDR2 FQNEAQ (reference sequence). CDR3 length: 13 amino acids. The DNA of the CDR3 is TGTGCCAGCAACCTGAGGACAGGCGACGAGCAGTGCTTC. It yields the protein CASNLRTGDEQCF.

The table lists this clone with a few counts. The chain has TRBV5-1 and TRBJ1-5, with D perhaps TRBD1 (6 bases). This CDR3 has 15 residues. V lost 4 bases to trimming and J lost 3 bases, with 14 bases between them. CDR1 is SGHRS, CDR2 YFSETQ, per germline. CDR3 in amino acids: CASSPGRGPNQPQHF. CDR3 nucleotide sequence: TGCGCCAGCAGCCCAGGCAGGGGCCCCAATCAGCCCCAGCATTTT.

The chain recombines TRBV5-4 with TRBJ2-7; D is uncertain. The ends were cut back, 4 bases at V and 3 bases at J, with 11 bases in the middle. Germline V gene lookup returns CDR1 SGHNT and CDR2 YYREEE (reference sequence). This CDR3 spans 13 amino acids. CDR3: CASSRQDGYEQYF. For the CDR3, the DNA is TGTGCCAGCAGCCGCCAGGACGGCTACGAGCAGTACTTC. The whole variable domain, filled in from reference TRBV5-4 and TRBJ2-7, reads ETGVTQSPTHLIKTRGQQVTLRCSSQSGHNTVSWYQQALGQGPQFIFQYYREEENGRGNFPPRFSGLQFPNYSSELNVNALELDDSALYLCASSRQDGYEQYFGPGTRLTVT.

The chain combines TRBV10-3 with TRBJ1-2, with no clear D. The V end was cut by 6 bases, the J end by 3 bases, with 11 bases between. The germline V gene has CDR1 ENHRY and CDR2 SYGVKD. This CDR3 spans 13 amino acids. This chain's CDR3 is CAIRQQPDYGYTF. The CDR3 region has the DNA TGTGCCATCAGGCAGCAACCAGACTATGGCTACACCTTC.

The rearrangement uses TRBV7-6 and TRBJ2-3; TRBD2 matches 7 bases. J was trimmed by 2 bases and V by 1 base; bases with no gene match: 6. This CDR3 region has 16 residues. From germline, CDR1 is SGHVS and CDR2 FNYEAQ. CDR3 sequence: CASSLGGGRLTDTQYF. DNA for the CDR3: TGTGCCAGCAGCTTAGGCGGGGGACGACTCACAGATACGCAGTATTTT.

The V gene is TRBV29-1, the J gene TRBJ2-7, with D possibly TRBD1 on 8 matching bases. Germline CDR1 is SQVTM and CDR2 is ANQGSEA. V lost 2 bases and J 6 bases, leaving 14 bases between the germline ends. The CDR3 consists of 13 residues. The CDR3 DNA is TGCAGCGTTGAACTCACAGGGGGGGGCGAGCAGTACTTC. Its translation: CSVELTGGGEQYF.

There are many counts of this clone. This sample includes further DNA sequences coding for the same CDR3. The chain combines TRBV5-1 with TRBJ2-2; TRBD2 matches 9 bases. In germline, CDR1 is SGHRS, CDR2 YFSETQ. CDR3 size: 14 residues. Unmatched junction bases numbered 3, after V lost 1 base and J lost 8 bases. In DNA, the CDR3 is TGCGCCAGCAGCTTGTTAGCGGGAGCGGGGGAGCTGTTTTTT. Translation: CASSLLAGAGELFF.

This clone was recorded once. This chain uses TRBV27 with TRBJ1-2, with a weak D call TRBD1 (6 bases). Deletions cut 7 bases from V and 4 bases from J, with 13 bases between. Germline assignment: CDR1 MNHEY and CDR2 SMNVEV (reference sequence). CDR3 length equals 13 residues. The CDR3 loop is CASMKGGGYGYTF. CDR3 bases: TGTGCCAGCATGAAAGGGGGTGGCTATGGCTACACCTTC.

In the case of this clone: Other DNA sequences within the sample encode an identical CDR3. V and J are TRBV6-1 and TRBJ2-7, with D unclear. The length of the CDR3 is 13 residues. V shed 4 bases and J shed 2 bases, with 9 bases lying between them. Germline CDR1 and CDR2: MNHNS and SASEGT. The CDR3 nucleotides are TGTGCCAGCAGTGCCCGCAGTACCTACGAGCAGTACTTC. Translating it yields CASSARSTYEQYF.

This clone was seen a few times. The chain uses TRBV9 and TRBJ2-5, with D perhaps matching TRBD1 (6 bases). The CDR3 covers 15 residues. The germline V gene encodes CDR1 SGDLS and CDR2 YYNGEE. Between the trimmed V and J ends, which lost 0 bases and 1 base, there was a span of 10 bases. CDR3 in amino acids: CASSVAPTGQETQYF. The CDR3 DNA reads TGTGCCAGCAGCGTAGCTCCGACAGGCCAAGAGACCCAGTACTTC.

The sample holds one count of this clone. This specimen includes other DNA sequences encoding the same CDR3. V gene TRBV5-6 combines with J gene TRBJ1-5; D unclear. The length of the CDR3 is 16 residues. The V gene's germline CDR1 is SGHDT and CDR2 YYEEEE. Deletions cut 0 bases from V and 0 bases from J, with 10 bases between. The CDR3 sequence is CASSLGGGDSNQPQHF. In nucleotides, the CDR3 is TGTGCCAGCAGCTTGGGGGGAGGAGATAGCAATCAGCCCCAGCATTTT.

The CDR3 protein is CASRLAGGELFF. Here the CDR3 DNA reads TGTGCCAGCAGGCTAGCGGGAGGGGAGCTGTTTTTT. This chain uses TRBV2 with TRBJ2-2; 9 bases match TRBD2. The CDR3 sequence is 12 residues long. Per germline, CDR1 SNHLY and CDR2 FYNNEI. Trimming at V came to 6 bases and at J to 8 bases, leaving 1 base not matched to a gene.

The chain uses TRBV7-2 and TRBJ1-1; D is undetermined. The ends were cut back, 6 bases at V and 9 bases at J, with 5 bases in the middle. Germline V CDR1 and CDR2: SGHTA, FQGNSA. The CDR3 length is 9 residues. The CDR3 protein is CASRGKAFF. For the CDR3, the DNA is TGTGCCAGCAGAGGAAAAGCTTTCTTT.

A few counts support this clone. This chain links TRBV5-1 with TRBJ2-7; D ambiguous. The CDR3 sequence is 14 residues long. The germline V gene has CDR1 SGHRS and CDR2 YFSETQ. Trimming removed 0 bases at V and 7 bases at J, with 14 bases between. In DNA, the CDR3 is TGCGCCAGCAGCTTGGACACATCCCCTGGGGAGCAGTACTTC. This sequence encodes CASSLDTSPGEQYF.